What follows are 9 T cell receptor beta chains derived from one specimen sequenced in a study of T cells in localized non-small cell lung cancer. Only in-frame clones appear in the TCRdb table, and some are missing; sequencing was by immunoSEQ multiplex PCR. This table has about 20,000 clones, 87% appearing once. The source material was PBMCs, sampled before any cancer treatment. The receptors derive from a man aged 35 to 70 with stage II squamous cell lung carcinoma.

The chain combines TRBV2 with TRBJ1-1; D is perhaps TRBD1 (6 bases). The CDR3 loop spans 17 amino acids. Germline V CDR1 and CDR2: SNHLY, FYNNEI. Trimming pared 10 bases from V and 9 bases from J, leaving 33 bases between. In DNA, the CDR3 is TGTGCCACCTGGGGGAGGGTAACAGGGAAGGGTCGCGAACAAGCTTTCTTT. As protein: CATWGRVTGKGREQAFF.

The rearrangement joins TRBV7-9 to TRBJ2-1; TRBD2 agrees at 10 bases. The J segment lost 6 bases and the V segment lost 5 bases, leaving 7 bases of the junction unmatched. Germline-derived CDR1 and CDR2 are SEHNR and FQNEAQ (reference sequence). The CDR3 length is 15 residues. CDR3 DNA sequence: TGTGCCAGCAGCCCTCCGGCTAGCGGGAGCAATGAGCAGTTCTTC. This translates into CASSPPASGSNEQFF.

The chain uses TRBV7-2 and TRBJ2-5; 7 positions match TRBD1. The CDR3 extends over 14 amino acids. The V gene's germline CDR1 is SGHTA and CDR2 FQGNSA. V shed 5 bases, J shed 0 bases, and the junction held 3 bases outside the gene matches. CDR3 nucleotide sequence: TGTGCCAGCAGCCGGGACAGCCACCAAGAGACCCAGTACTTC. It is translated as CASSRDSHQETQYF.

The rearrangement joins TRBV6-5 to TRBJ1-3; a weak D match, TRBD1 (6 bases). Germline lookup yields CDR1 MNHEY and CDR2 SVGAGI. The CDR3 contains 15 residues. Trimming removed 6 bases at V and 0 bases at J, with 12 bases between. As DNA, the CDR3 is TGTGCCAGCAGCCTACAGGGATCCTCTGGAAACACCATATATTTT. Amino acids: CASSLQGSSGNTIYF.

The chain recombines TRBV7-2 with TRBJ2-7, with a possible D match to TRBD2 (6 bases). Germline V gives CDR1 SGHTA, CDR2 FQGNSA. CDR3 length: 14 residues. V dropped 3 bases and J dropped 3 bases, with 12 bases sitting between them. CDR3: CASSLNSGHYEQYF. CDR3 DNA sequence: TGTGCCAGCAGCTTGAATAGCGGCCACTACGAGCAGTACTTC.

This clone has a single count. The rearrangement links TRBV21-1 to TRBJ2-2; whether TRBD2, the table's D call, matches the DNA was not checked. TRBV21-1 is flagged as a pseudogene. The CDR3 is made up of 15 amino acids. The CDR3 reads CASSARTSSPGELFF. Written as DNA, the CDR3 is TGTGCCAGCAGCGCGCGGACTAGCTCACCCGGGGAGCTGTTTTTT.

The chain combines TRBV4-1 with TRBJ2-3; TRBD1 agrees at 7 bases. The germline gives CDR1 MGHRA, CDR2 YSYEKL. This CDR3 is 14 amino acids long. V trimming: 6 bases; J trimming: 2 bases; junction bases outside the gene matches: 5. CDR3 protein: CASSLTGYTDTQYF. CDR3 nucleotides: TGCGCCAGCAGTCTGACAGGGTACACAGATACGCAGTATTTT.

The chain uses TRBV7-2 and TRBJ2-7; 11 nucleotides align to TRBD2. The junction had 9 bases not matched to a gene; V was cut back by 5 bases and J by 3 bases. CDR1 and CDR2 from the germline V gene are SGHTA and FQGNSA. The CDR3 runs 16 residues. CDR3 sequence: CASSPKGGLAGYEQYF. The CDR3 DNA sequence: TGTGCCAGCAGCCCAAAAGGAGGACTAGCGGGCTACGAGCAGTACTTC.

The chain is built from TRBV6-6 and TRBJ2-7; 7 bases match TRBD1. Germline trimming cut 8 bases from V and 2 bases from J; bases unmatched to any gene: 3. The CDR3 loop spans 12 amino acids. CDR1 and CDR2 from the germline V gene are MNHNY and SVGAGI (reference sequence). CDR3 DNA: TGTGCCAGCCAGGACAGGACCTACGAGCAGTACTTC. It codes for CASQDRTYEQYF.